Sequencing of this TCR beta chain was carried out in a study of T cells in localized non-small cell lung cancer. Produced via immunoSEQ multiplex PCR; TCRdb's table is partial and in-frame only. The sample holds 2,000 to 2,500 clones; more than 25% are singletons and the top ten take 15% to 19%. To note about this clone: Its antigen remains unknown.

Study-level findings and limits: Heterogeneity within the tumor remains possible, as just one region underwent sequencing. Out of the top 100 tumor clones, a median around 57 were seen in adjacent lung.

Germline CDR1 is SGHVS and CDR2 is FNYEAQ. There are 17 residues in the CDR3. V lost 0 bases and J lost 6; bases outside the gene matches: 11. The specimen was normal lung tissue next to the tumor, collected before any cancer treatment. V and J are TRBV7-6 and TRBJ2-3; 8 positions match TRBD1. This TCR derives from a woman aged 35 to 69 with stage I lung adenocarcinoma. The DNA for the CDR3 is TGTGCCAGCAGCTTAGCAGCGACAGGGGAATTAGTGGATACGCAGTATTTT. Translation gives CASSLAATGELVDTQYF. The whole variable domain, remainder taken from reference TRBV7-6 and TRBJ2-3, is GAGVSQSPRYKVTKRGQDVALRCDPISGHVSLYWYRQALGQGPEFLTYFNYEAQQDKSGLPNDRFSAERPEGSISTLTIQRTEQRDSAMYRCASSLAATGELVDTQYFGPGTRLTVL.